This paragraph covers one TCR beta chain sequence. Its antigen is unidentified. This entry comes from a study of cytomegalovirus exposure and HLA in healthy donors. Regarding the study as a whole: Rare TCR sequences dominated, though some public TCRs recurred in many donors. By a later analysis, the bulk of CMV-associated TCR beta chains appeared HLA-restricted. Later analysis suggested links between common viral pathogens and several top significant clusters.

The PCR used 60 Vbeta and 13 Jbeta primers. TCRdb's copy holds only in-frame clones and misses some; the assay was immunoSEQ multiplex PCR. Of around 100,000 clones in the sample, around two thirds are singletons; the top ten hold more than 2%. Germline CDR1 is SNHLY and CDR2 is FYNNEI. The CDR3 totals 15 residues. The V and J ends lost 8 bases and 5 bases respectively, with 19 bases between them. The sample was PBMCs. The chain uses TRBV2 and TRBJ2-1, with D perhaps matching TRBD1 (5 bases). The clonotype comes from a middle-aged man in good health and CMV-seropositive. DNA of the CDR3: TGTGCCAGCCGACAGATGGGCTCAAGAAACAATGAGCAGTTCTTC. This translates into CASRQMGSRNNEQFF.